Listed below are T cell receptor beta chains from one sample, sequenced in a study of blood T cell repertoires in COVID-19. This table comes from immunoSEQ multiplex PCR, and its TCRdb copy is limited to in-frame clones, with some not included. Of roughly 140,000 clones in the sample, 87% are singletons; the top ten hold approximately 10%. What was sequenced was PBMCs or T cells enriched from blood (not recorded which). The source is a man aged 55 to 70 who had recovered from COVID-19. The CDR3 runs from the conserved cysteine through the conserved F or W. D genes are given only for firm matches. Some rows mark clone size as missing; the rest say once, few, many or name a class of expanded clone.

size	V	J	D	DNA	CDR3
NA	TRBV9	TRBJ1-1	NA	TGTGCCAGCAGCGTAGGTAGTGGCGGCACTGAAGCTTTCTTT	CASSVGSGGTEAFF
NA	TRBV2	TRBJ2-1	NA	TGTGCCAGCAGTGGGTCGCGGAGGTTGGGTTACAATGAGCAGTTCTTC	CASSGSRRLGYNEQFF
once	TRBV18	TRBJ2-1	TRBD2	TGTGCCAGCTCACCTCCTAGCGGGATTGTCGATGAGCAGTTCTTC	CASSPPSGIVDEQFF
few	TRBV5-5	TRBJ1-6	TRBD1	TGTGCCAGCAGCGGGGGGACAGGGTCCCATAATTCACCCCTCCACTTT	CASSGGTGSHNSPLHF
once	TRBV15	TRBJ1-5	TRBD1	TGTGCCACCAGCAGAGGTACAGGGGTAGGGCAGCCCCAGCATTTT	CATSRGTGVGQPQHF
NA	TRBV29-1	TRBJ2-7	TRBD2	TGCAGCGCCGGACTAGCGGGGTACGAGCAGTACTTC	CSAGLAGYEQYF
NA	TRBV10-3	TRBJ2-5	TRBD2	TGTGCCATCTCTACTAGCGGGGGACAGACCCAGTACTTC	CAISTSGGQTQYF
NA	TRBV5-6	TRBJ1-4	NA	TGTGCCAGCAGCCTTTTTGCGGAAGACGGTGCAACTAATGAAAAACTGTTTTTT	CASSLFAEDGATNEKLFF
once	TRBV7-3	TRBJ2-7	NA	TGTGCCAGCAGCTTCCCGGGCTCCTACGAGCAGTACTTC	CASSFPGSYEQYF
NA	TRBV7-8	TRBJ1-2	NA	TGTGCCAGCAGCTTTAAAGGGGAGGGTGGCTACACCTTC	CASSFKGEGGYTF
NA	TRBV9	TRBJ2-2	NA	TGTGCCAGCAGCACTCGTAGGGGAGGATCGGGGCAACCGAACACCGGGGAGCTGTTTTTT	CASSTRRGGSGQPNTGELFF
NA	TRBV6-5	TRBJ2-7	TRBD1	TGTGCCAGCAGTCTAGACAGGGTCGACGAGCAGTACTTC	CASSLDRVDEQYF
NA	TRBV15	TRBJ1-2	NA	TGTGCCACCAGCCAGGGATCCCGTACCACCTTC	CATSQGSRTTF
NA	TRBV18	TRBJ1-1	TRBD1	TGTGCCAGCTCCCTCGGGACAGCTGAAGCTTTCTTT	CASSLGTAEAFF
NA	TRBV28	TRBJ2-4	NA	TGTGCCAGCAATCCGGGACTAGCCAAAAACATTCAGTACTTC	CASNPGLAKNIQYF
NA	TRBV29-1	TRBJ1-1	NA	TGCAGCGTCCAACAGTTTGAATCTTTCTTT	CSVQQFESFF
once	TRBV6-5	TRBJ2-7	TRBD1	TGTGCCAGCGCCCTAAACAGGGGCCACGAGCAGTACTTC	CASALNRGHEQYF
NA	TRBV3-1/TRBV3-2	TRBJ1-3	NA	TGTGCCAGCAGTTCAGGGTGGGGAAACACCATATATTTT	CASSSGWGNTIYF
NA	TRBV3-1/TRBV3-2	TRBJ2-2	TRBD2	TGTGCCAGCAGGAAAGCGGGGGGGCACACCGGGGAGCTGTTTTTT	CASRKAGGHTGELFF
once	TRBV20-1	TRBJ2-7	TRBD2	TGCAGTGCTAGTACACCCGCCGGCGGGAGTTACGAGCAGTACTTC	CSASTPAGGSYEQYF
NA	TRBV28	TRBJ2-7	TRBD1	TGTGCCAGCAGTTACCAGGGGGATATGAACGAGCAGTACTTC	CASSYQGDMNEQYF
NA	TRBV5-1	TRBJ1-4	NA	TGCGCCAGCAGCTTGAGGAGGGTTAAGGATGAAAAACTGTTTTTT	CASSLRRVKDEKLFF